Below, 8 T cell receptor beta chains from the same sample are listed, as sequenced in a study of CD8+ T cells in alopecia areata. Following RNA extraction, reverse transcription yielded cDNA that acted as the sequencing template. TCRdb's copy holds only in-frame clones and misses some; the assay was immunoSEQ multiplex PCR. The sample holds 150,000 or so clones; approximately 87% are singletons and the top ten take about 14%. Sample: CD8+ T cells sorted from blood, taken at week 0. The source is a human donor with alopecia areata.

The gene calls are TRBV6-5 and TRBJ1-1, with D possibly matching TRBD1 (5 bases). From germline, CDR1 is MNHEY and CDR2 SVGAGI. This CDR3 is 15 amino acids long. V was shortened by 4 bases and J by 8 bases, with 20 bases between the two germline ends. The CDR3 sequence: CASSWGIRDPQEAFF. The CDR3 region has the DNA TGTGCCAGCAGTTGGGGGATTCGGGACCCACAAGAAGCTTTCTTT.

The gene calls are TRBV7-9 and TRBJ2-7; D is perhaps TRBD1 (5 bases). The CDR3 contains 15 residues. Trimming cost V 5 bases and J 0 bases, with 14 bases left between them. CDR1 and CDR2 from the germline V gene are SEHNR and FQNEAQ (reference sequence). This CDR3 reads CASSHPQESSYEQYF. CDR3 DNA sequence: TGTGCCAGCAGCCACCCACAGGAGAGCTCCTACGAGCAGTACTTC.

The rearrangement uses TRBV11-2 and TRBJ2-5; possibly TRBD2 for D (5 bases). The germline V gene has CDR1 SGHAT and CDR2 FQNNGV. This CDR3 region has 16 residues. V lost 5 bases and J 5 bases, leaving 21 bases between the germline ends. Here the CDR3 DNA reads TGTGCCAGCAGCCCACCGGGGTCCCGGGAAAGGGAGACCCAGTACTTC. Its protein is CASSPPGSRERETQYF.

This chain links TRBV9 with TRBJ2-1; D remains ambiguous. V was cut by 0 bases and J by 8 bases, with 6 bases left in between. Germline assignment: CDR1 SGDLS and CDR2 YYNGEE. The CDR3 runs to 12 residues. In DNA form, the CDR3 reads TGTGCCAGCAGCGTAGGCCGGGATGAGCAGTTCTTC. Translating it yields CASSVGRDEQFF.

This sequence joins TRBV6-5 and TRBJ2-7; D ambiguous. The CDR3 consists of 12 residues. V was pared by 6 bases and J by 5 bases, with 11 bases between. Per the germline V gene, CDR1 is MNHEY and CDR2 is SVGAGI. The CDR3 sequence: CASSRWKDEQYF. The CDR3 nucleotides read TGTGCCAGCAGCCGTTGGAAAGACGAGCAGTACTTC.

V usage is TRBV11-2 and J usage is TRBJ2-3; TRBD2 might be the D (5 bases). CDR3 length: 15 residues. Germline V lookup: CDR1 SGHAT, CDR2 FQNNGV. The V and J ends lost 1 base and 2 bases respectively, with 10 bases between them. CDR3 coding DNA: TGTGCCAGCAGCTTAGGAGGGCTAACCACAGATACGCAGTATTTT. Translated: CASSLGGLTTDTQYF.

The chain links TRBV19 to TRBJ2-7; 7 bases are shared with TRBD1. Germline-derived CDR1 and CDR2 are LNHDA and SQIVND (reference sequence). V lost 3 bases, J lost 4 bases, and 9 bases stayed unmatched. The CDR3 loop spans 15 amino acids. CDR3 amino acids: CASSIAAGGGYEQYF. The CDR3 bases are TGTGCCAGTAGTATCGCGGCAGGGGGTGGGTACGAGCAGTACTTC.

The genes are TRBV2 and TRBJ2-5; 10 bases agree with TRBD2. Germline V gene data show CDR1 as SNHLY and CDR2 as FYNNEI. This CDR3 contains 17 residues. V gave up 6 bases and J gave up 5 bases; unmatched junction bases: 15. The CDR3 DNA sequence: TGTGCCAGCAGCCCATTGGAGTTTAATAGCGGGAGGGAGACCCAGTACTTC. This translates into CASSPLEFNSGRETQYF.